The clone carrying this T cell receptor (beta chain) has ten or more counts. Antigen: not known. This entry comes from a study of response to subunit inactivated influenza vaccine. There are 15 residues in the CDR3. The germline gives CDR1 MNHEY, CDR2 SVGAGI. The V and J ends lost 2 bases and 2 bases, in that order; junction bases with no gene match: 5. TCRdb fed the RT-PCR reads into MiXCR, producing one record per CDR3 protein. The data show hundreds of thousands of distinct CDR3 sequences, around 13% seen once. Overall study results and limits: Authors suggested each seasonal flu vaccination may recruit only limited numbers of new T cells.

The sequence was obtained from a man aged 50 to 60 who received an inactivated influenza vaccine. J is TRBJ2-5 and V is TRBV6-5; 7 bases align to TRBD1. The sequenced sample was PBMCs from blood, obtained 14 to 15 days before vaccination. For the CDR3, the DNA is TGTGCCAGCAGTTACAACCGACAGGGTCAAGAGACCCAGTACTTC. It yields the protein CASSYNRQGQETQYF.